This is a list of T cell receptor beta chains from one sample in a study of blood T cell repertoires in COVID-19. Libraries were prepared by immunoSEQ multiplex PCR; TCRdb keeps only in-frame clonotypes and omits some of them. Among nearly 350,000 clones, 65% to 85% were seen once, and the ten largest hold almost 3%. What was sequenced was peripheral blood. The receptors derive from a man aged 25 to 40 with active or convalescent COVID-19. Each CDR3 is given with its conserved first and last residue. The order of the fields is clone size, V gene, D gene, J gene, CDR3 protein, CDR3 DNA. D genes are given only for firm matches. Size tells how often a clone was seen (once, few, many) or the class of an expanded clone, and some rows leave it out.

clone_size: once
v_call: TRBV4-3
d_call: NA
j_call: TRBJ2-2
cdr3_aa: CASSNSFRSTGELFF
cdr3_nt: TGCGCCAGCAGCAACTCCTTTCGAAGCACCGGGGAGCTGTTTTTT

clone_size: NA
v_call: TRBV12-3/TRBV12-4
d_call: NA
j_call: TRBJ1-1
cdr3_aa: CASGGGTEAFF
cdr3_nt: TGTGCCAGCGGGGGCGGCACGGAAGCTTTCTTT

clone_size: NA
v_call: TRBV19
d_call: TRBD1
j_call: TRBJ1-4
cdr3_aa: CASSMGTVNEKLFF
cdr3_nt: TGTGCCAGTAGTATGGGGACAGTGAATGAAAAACTGTTTTTT

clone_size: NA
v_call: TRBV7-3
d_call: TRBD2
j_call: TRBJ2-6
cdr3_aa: CASSREGVSGANVLTF
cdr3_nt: TGTGCCAGCAGCCGGGAGGGTGTCTCTGGGGCCAACGTCCTGACTTTC

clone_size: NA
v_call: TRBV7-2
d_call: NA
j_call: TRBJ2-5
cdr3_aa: CASSLVSGPETQYF
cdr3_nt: TGTGCCAGCAGCTTAGTGTCAGGGCCAGAGACCCAGTACTTC

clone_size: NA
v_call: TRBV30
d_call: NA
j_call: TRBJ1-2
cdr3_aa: CAWSPGSSNYGYTF
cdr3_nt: TGTGCCTGGAGTCCCGGGAGTTCTAACTATGGCTACACCTTC

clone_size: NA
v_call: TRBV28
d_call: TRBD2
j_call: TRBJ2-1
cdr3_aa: CASSYGLAGLSYNEQFF
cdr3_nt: TGTGCCAGCAGTTACGGACTAGCGGGGCTTTCCTACAATGAGCAGTTCTTC

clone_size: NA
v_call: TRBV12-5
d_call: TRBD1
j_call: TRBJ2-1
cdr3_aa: CASAPRQGNNEQFF
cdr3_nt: TGTGCTAGTGCGCCGAGACAGGGAAACAATGAGCAGTTCTTC

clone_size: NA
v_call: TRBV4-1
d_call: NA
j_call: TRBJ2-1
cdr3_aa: CASSLRGGVSSYNEQFF
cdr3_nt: TGCGCCAGCAGCCTAAGGGGCGGGGTGAGCTCCTACAATGAGCAGTTCTTC

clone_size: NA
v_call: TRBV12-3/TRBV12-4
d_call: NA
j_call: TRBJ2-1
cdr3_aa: CATRPGYNEQFF
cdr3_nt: TGTGCCACCCGCCCGGGCTACAATGAGCAGTTCTTC

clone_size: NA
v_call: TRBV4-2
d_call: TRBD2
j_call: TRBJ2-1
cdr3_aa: CASSQDTSGGTMLGNEQFF
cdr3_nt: TGTGCCAGCAGCCAAGATACTAGCGGGGGGACCATGCTTGGCAATGAGCAGTTCTTC

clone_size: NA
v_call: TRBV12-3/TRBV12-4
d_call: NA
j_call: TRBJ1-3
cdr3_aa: CASSPPSREVSYF
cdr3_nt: TGTGCCAGCAGCCCCCCCAGCCGGGAGGTATCATATTTT

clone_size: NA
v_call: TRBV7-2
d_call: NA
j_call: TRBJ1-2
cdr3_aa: CASSLDSSGFLGPGYTF
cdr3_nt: TGTGCCAGCAGCTTAGATAGCTCGGGGTTCCTCGGGCCCGGCTACACCTTC

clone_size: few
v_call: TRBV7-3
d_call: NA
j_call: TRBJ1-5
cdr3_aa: CASYSNQPQHF
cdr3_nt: TGTGCTTCGTATAGCAATCAGCCCCAGCATTTT

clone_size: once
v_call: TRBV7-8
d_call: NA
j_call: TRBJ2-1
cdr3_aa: CASSLSRAGPNNEQFF
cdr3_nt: TGTGCCAGCAGCTTAAGTAGGGCGGGACCAAACAATGAGCAGTTCTTC

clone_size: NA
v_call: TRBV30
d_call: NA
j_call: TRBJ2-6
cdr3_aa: CAWSVRRGISGANVLTF
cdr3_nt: TGTGCCTGGAGTGTACGCAGGGGAATCTCTGGGGCCAACGTCCTGACTTTC